Below are 8 T cell receptor beta chains sequenced from a single sample in a study of T cell repertoires in cytomegalovirus infection. The antigens these receptors bind are not known. TCRdb ran MiXCR on the reads and lists one entry per CDR3 protein. The table includes fewer than 1,000,000 distinct CDR3 sequences, around 32% detected once. Sequencing used cultured CD8+ T cells from PBMCs, obtained from culture after CMV antigen stimulation. Receptor source: a human donor in good health (CMV status not recorded). Some clones in this sample may be carry-over from other donors' samples.

This clonotype was detected a few times. The V and J genes are TRBV2 and TRBJ2-1; D is perhaps TRBD1 (6 bases). Trimming stripped 8 bases from V and 0 bases from J, with 17 bases between. Germline lookup yields CDR1 SNHLY and CDR2 FYNNEI. The length of the CDR3 is 16 residues. In DNA form, the CDR3 reads TGTGCCAGCTACGCCTGGACAGTGAGCTCCTACAATGAGCAGTTCTTC. Its protein product is CASYAWTVSSYNEQFF. Full variable domain (missing parts from reference TRBV2 and TRBJ2-1): EPEVTQTPSHQVTQMGQEVILRCVPISNHLYFYWYRQILGQKVEFLVSFYNNEISEKSEIFDDQFSVERPDGSNFTLKIRSTKLEDSAMYFCASYAWTVSSYNEQFFGPGTRLTVL.

The chain combines TRBV5-4 with TRBJ1-1; D is unclear. The V and J ends lost 6 bases and 8 bases respectively, with 11 bases between them. Germline loops: CDR1 SGHNT, CDR2 YYREEE (reference sequence). The CDR3 covers 11 residues. CDR3 bases: TGTGCCAGCAACTCGGAGACCGAAGCTTTCTTT. Its protein is CASNSETEAFF.

This clonotype was seen at least ten times. J is TRBJ1-2 and V is TRBV7-2; D ambiguous. Trimming cost V 5 bases and J 3 bases, with 4 bases left between them. CDR3 length: 11 amino acids. Germline CDR1 reads SGHTA; CDR2 reads FQGNSA. CDR3 bases: TGTGCCAGCAGCCCCCACTATGGCTACACCTTC. Protein: CASSPHYGYTF.

The rearrangement links TRBV7-6 to TRBJ2-7; D might be TRBD1 (5 bases). Germline-derived CDR1 and CDR2 are SGHVS and FNYEAQ. V was trimmed by 3 bases and J by 3 bases, leaving 9 bases between them. This CDR3 has 13 residues. The CDR3 DNA reads as TGTGCCAGCAGCTTCAGGGAAAACTACGAGCAGTACGTC. Translating gives CASSFRENYEQYV.

This sequence joins TRBV27 and TRBJ2-3, with 7 bases matching TRBD2. The germline CDR1 and CDR2 sequences are MNHEY and SMNVEV (reference sequence). The CDR3 runs 15 residues. The junction had 9 bases not matched to a gene; V was cut back by 6 bases and J by 3 bases. The CDR3 loop reads CASRPGTMNTDTQYF. In nucleotides, the CDR3 is TGTGCCAGCAGGCCCGGGACTATGAATACAGATACGCAGTATTTT.

This clonotype has more than one count but fewer than ten. V and J are TRBV7-9 and TRBJ2-1; TRBD2 aligns across 15 bases. V gave up 5 bases and J gave up 4 bases; unmatched junction bases: 6. The CDR3 has 17 residues. Germline CDR1 SEHNR, CDR2 FQNEAQ (reference sequence). The CDR3 spells CASSPGTSGGIYNEQFF. In nucleotides, the CDR3 is TGTGCCAGCAGCCCCGGGACTAGCGGGGGGATTTACAATGAGCAGTTCTTC.

This clonotype appeared a few times. The chain has TRBV6-8 and TRBJ2-1; D gene ambiguous. This CDR3 is built from 15 residues. V was pared by 6 bases and J by 3 bases, with 15 bases between. CDR1 is MNHGY and CDR2 is SAAAGT in the germline V gene. The CDR3 loop reads CASRADLTIYNEQFF. For the CDR3, the DNA is TGTGCCAGCAGGGCGGACCTAACAATCTACAATGAGCAGTTCTTC.

As to this clonotype: The junction departs from the called germline gene at one end, perhaps through a read error. The V call is TRBV12-3 or TRBV12-4, the J call TRBJ1-2; D is uncertain. The CDR3 consists of 14 residues. The CDR3 region is CASGLNMIFYGYTF. CDR3 in DNA: TGTGCCAGCGGTTTGAACATGATATTTTATGGCTACACCTTC.